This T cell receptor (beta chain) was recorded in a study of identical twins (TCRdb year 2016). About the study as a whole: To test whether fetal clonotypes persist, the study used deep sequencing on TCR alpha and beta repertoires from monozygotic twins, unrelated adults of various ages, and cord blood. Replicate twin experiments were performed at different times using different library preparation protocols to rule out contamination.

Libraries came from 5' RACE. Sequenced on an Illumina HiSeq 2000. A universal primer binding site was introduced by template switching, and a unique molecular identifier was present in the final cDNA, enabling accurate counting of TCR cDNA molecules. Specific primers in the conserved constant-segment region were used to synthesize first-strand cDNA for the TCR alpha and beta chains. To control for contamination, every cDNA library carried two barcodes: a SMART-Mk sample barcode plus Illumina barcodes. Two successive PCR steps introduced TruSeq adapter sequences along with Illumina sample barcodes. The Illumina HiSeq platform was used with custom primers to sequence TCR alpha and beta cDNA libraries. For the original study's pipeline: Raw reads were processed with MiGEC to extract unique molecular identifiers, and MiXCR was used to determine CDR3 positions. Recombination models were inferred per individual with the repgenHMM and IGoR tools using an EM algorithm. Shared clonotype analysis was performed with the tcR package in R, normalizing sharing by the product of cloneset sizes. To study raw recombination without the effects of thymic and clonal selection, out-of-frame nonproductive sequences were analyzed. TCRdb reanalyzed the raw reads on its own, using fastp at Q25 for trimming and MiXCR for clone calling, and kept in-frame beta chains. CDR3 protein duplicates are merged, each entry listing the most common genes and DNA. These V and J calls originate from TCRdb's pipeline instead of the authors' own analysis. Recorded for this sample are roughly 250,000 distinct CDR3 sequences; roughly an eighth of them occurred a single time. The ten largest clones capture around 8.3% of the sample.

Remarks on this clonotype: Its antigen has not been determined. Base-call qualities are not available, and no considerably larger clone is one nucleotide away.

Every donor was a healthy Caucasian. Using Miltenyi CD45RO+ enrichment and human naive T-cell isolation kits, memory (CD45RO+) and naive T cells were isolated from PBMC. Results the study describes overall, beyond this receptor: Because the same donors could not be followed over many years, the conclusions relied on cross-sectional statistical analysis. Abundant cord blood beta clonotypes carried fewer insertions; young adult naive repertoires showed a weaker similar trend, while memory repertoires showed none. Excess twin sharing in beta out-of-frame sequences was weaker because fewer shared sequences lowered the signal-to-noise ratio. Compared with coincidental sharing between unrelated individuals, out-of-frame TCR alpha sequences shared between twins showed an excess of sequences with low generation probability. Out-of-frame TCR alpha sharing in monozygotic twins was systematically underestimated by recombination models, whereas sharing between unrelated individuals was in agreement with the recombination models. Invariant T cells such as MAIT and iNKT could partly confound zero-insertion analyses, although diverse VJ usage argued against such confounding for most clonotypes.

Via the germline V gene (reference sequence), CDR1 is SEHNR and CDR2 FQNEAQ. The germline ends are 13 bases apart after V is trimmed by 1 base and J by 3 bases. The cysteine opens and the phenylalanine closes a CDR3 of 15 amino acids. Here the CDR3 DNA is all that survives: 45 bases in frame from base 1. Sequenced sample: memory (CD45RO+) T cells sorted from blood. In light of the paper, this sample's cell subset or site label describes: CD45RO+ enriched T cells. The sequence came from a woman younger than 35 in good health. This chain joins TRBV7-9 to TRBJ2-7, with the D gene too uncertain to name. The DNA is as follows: TGTGCCAGCAGCTTAGGCGCCCGAATAGGCTACGAGCAGTACTTC. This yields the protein CASSLGARIGYEQYF.